This T cell receptor (beta chain) was retrieved from a study of blood T cell repertoires in COVID-19. Study details: PBMCs, B-cell-depleted T cells, or T cells were the source of the cDNA or gDNA that made up the material.

The CDR3 is 15 residues long. Germline values: CDR1 GTSNPN, CDR2 SVGIG (reference sequence). Trimming removed 0 bases from V and 5 bases from J, with 16 bases in between. The table came from immunoSEQ multiplex PCR; TCRdb's copy has only in-frame clones and leaves some out. In the table there are more than 250,000 clones, 80% to 90% of which are singletons. This TCR was sampled from a woman aged 18 to 35 who had recovered from COVID-19. This chain joins TRBV30 and TRBJ2-5, with D uncertain. Sequencing was performed on PBMCs or T cells enriched from blood (not recorded which). The CDR3 spells CAWSVRLRFHETQYF. For the CDR3, the DNA is TGTGCCTGGAGTGTACGTCTGAGGTTCCACGAGACCCAGTACTTC.